This TCR beta chain was retrieved from a study of T cell changes during pregnancy in multiple sclerosis. This clone was recorded only once. Produced via immunoSEQ multiplex PCR; TCRdb's table is partial and in-frame only. The data show tens of thousands of clones, approximately 92% seen once. V shed 5 bases, J shed 3 bases, and the junction held 3 bases outside the gene matches. The CDR3 is 14 amino acids. Germline lookup yields CDR1 MNHNY and CDR2 SVGAGI (reference sequence). The rearrangement joins TRBV6-6 to TRBJ1-4, with TRBD1 identical over 7 bases. The sample comprised peripheral blood. The sequence was obtained from a female donor with multiple sclerosis, enrolled in a pregnancy study. The DNA of the CDR3 is TGTGCCAGCAGTGGGACAGACTCTAATGAAAAACTGTTTTTT. The encoded protein is CASSGTDSNEKLFF.